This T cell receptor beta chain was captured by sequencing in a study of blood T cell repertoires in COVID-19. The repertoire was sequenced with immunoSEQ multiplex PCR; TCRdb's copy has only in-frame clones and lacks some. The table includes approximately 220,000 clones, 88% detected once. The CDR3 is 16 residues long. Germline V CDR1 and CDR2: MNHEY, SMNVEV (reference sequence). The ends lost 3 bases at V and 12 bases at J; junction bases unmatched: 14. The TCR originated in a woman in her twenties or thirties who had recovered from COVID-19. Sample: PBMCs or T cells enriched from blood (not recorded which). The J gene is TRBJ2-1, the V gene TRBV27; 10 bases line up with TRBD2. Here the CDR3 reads CASSLGLAGVQGVQFF. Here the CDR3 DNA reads TGTGCCAGCAGTTTGGGTCTAGCGGGGGTTCAGGGTGTGCAGTTCTTC.